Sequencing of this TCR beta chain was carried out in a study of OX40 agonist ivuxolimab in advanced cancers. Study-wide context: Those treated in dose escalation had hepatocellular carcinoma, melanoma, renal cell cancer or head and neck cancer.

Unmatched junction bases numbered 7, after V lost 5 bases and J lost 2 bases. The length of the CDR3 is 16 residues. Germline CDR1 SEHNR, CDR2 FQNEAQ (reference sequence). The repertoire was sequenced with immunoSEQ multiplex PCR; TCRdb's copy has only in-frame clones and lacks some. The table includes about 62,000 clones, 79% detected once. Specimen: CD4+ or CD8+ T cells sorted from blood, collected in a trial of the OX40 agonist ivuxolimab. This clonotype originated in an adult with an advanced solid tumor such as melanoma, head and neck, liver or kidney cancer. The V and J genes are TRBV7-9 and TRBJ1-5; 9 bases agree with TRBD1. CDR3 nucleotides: TGTGCCAGCAGCGCCCGGACAGGGGCGGGCAATCAGCCCCAGCATTTT. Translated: CASSARTGAGNQPQHF.